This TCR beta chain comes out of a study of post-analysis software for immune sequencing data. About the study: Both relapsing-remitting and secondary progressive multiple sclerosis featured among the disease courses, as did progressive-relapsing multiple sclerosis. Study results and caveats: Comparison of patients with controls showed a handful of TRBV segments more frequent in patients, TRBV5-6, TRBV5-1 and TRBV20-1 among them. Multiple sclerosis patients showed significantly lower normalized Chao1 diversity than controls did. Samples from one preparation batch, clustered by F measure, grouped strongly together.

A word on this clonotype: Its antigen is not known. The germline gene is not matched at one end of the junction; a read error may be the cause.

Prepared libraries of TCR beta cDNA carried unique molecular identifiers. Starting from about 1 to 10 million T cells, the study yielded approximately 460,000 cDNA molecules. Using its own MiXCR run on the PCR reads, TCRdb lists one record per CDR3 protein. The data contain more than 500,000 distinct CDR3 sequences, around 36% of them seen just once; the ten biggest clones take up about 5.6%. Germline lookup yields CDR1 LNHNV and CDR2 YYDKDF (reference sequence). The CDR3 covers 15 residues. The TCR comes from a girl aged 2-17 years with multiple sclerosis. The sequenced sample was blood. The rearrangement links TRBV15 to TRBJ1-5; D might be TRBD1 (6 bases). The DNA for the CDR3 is TGTGCCGCCAGCCCTGATACGGGGGGCGTTCAGCCCCAGCATTTT. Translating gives CAASPDTGGVQPQHF.